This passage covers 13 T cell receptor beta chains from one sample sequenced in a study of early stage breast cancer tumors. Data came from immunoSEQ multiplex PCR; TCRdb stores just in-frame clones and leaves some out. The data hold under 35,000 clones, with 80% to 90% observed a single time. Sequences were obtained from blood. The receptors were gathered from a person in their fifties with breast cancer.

The CDR3, as DNA: TGTGCCAGCTCAAGACAGGGGACTGGGGCCAACGTCCTGACTTTC. Its translation is CASSRQGTGANVLTF. The rearrangement uses TRBV18 and TRBJ2-6, with 8 nucleotides matching TRBD1. Germline-derived CDR1 and CDR2 are KGHSH and LQKENI. The CDR3 length is 15 residues. The junction had 2 bases not matched to a gene; V was cut back by 5 bases and J by 2 bases.

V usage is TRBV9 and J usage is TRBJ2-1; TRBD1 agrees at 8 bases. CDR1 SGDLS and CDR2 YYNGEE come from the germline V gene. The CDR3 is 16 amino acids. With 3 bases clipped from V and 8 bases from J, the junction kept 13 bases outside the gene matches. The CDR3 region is CASSGFGRDRLDEQFF. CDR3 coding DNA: TGTGCCAGCAGCGGTTTTGGCCGGGACAGGCTCGATGAGCAGTTCTTC.

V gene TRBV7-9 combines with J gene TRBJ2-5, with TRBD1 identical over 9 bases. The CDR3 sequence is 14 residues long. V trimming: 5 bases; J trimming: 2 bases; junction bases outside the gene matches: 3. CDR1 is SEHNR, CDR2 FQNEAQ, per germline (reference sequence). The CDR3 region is CASSLGQGQETQYF. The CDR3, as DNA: TGTGCCAGCAGCCTGGGACAGGGTCAAGAGACCCAGTACTTC.

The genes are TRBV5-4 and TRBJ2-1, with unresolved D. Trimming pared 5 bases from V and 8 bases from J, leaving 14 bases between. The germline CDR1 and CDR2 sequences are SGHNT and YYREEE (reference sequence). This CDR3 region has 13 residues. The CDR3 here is CASSLLETDEQFF. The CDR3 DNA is TGTGCCAGCAGTCTTCTAGAGACGGATGAGCAGTTCTTC.

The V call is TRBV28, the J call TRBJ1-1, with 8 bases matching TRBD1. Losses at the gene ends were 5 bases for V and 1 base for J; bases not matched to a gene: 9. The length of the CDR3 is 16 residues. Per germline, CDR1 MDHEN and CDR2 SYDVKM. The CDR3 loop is CASSLDLTGANTEAFF. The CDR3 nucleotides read TGTGCCAGCAGTCTAGATTTGACAGGGGCGAACACTGAAGCTTTCTTT.

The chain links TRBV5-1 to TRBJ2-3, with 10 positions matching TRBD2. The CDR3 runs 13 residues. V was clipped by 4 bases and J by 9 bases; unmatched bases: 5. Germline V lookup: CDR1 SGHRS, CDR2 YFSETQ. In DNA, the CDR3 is TGCGCCAGCAGCCCAAATAGCGGGAGGACGCAGTATTTT. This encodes CASSPNSGRTQYF.

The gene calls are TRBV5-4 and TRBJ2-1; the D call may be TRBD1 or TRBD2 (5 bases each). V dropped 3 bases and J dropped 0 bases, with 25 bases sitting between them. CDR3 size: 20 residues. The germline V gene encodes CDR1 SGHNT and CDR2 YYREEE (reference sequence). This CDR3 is CASSWGWRTDISSSYNEQFF. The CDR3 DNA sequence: TGTGCCAGCAGCTGGGGGTGGAGGACTGACATCTCCAGCTCCTACAATGAGCAGTTCTTC.

This chain's CDR3 is CASGAHSGNTIYF. The DNA of the CDR3 is TGTGCCAGCGGGGCTCACTCTGGAAACACCATATATTTT. This sequence joins TRBV6-5 and TRBJ1-3; D possibly corresponds to TRBD1 (5 bases). This CDR3 has 13 amino acids. Trimming stripped 8 bases from V and 0 bases from J, with 8 bases between. The germline V gene encodes CDR1 MNHEY and CDR2 SVGAGI.

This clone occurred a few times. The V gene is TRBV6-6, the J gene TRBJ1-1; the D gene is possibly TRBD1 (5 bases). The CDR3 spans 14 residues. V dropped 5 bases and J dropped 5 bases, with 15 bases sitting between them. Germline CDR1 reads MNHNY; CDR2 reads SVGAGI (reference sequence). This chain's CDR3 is CASSSYGAGTEAFF. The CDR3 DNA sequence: TGTGCCAGCAGTAGTTACGGGGCCGGGACTGAAGCTTTCTTT.

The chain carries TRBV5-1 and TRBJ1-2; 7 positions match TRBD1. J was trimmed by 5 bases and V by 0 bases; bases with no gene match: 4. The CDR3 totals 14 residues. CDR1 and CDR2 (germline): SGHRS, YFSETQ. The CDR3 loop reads CASSLGQGVYGYTF. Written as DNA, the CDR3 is TGCGCCAGCAGCTTGGGTCAGGGGGTATATGGCTACACCTTC.

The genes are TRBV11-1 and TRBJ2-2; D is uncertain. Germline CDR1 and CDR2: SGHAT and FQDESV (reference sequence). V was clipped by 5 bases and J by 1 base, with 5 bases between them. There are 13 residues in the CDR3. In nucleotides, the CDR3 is TGTGCCAGCAGCCCACTGAACACCGGGGAGCTGTTTTTT. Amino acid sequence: CASSPLNTGELFF.

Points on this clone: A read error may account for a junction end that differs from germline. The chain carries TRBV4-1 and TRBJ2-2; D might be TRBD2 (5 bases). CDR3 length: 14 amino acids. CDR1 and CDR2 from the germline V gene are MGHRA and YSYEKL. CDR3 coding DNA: TGCGCCAGCAGCCAAGATATGAGCGCCGGGGAGCTGCTTTTT. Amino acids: CASSQDMSAGELLF.

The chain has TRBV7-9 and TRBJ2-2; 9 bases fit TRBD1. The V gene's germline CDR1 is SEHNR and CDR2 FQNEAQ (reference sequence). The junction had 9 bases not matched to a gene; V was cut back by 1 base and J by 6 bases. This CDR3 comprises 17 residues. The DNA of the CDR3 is TGTGCCAGCAGCTTAGGAACCGGGACAGGGACGGCCGGGGAGCTGTTTTTT. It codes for CASSLGTGTGTAGELFF. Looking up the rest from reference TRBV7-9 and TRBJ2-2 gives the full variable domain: DTGVSQNPRHKITKRGQNVTFRCDPISEHNRLYWYRQTLGQGPEFLTYFQNEAQLEKSRLLSDRFSAERPKGSFSTLEIQRTEQGDSAMYLCASSLGTGTGTAGELFFGEGSRLTVL.